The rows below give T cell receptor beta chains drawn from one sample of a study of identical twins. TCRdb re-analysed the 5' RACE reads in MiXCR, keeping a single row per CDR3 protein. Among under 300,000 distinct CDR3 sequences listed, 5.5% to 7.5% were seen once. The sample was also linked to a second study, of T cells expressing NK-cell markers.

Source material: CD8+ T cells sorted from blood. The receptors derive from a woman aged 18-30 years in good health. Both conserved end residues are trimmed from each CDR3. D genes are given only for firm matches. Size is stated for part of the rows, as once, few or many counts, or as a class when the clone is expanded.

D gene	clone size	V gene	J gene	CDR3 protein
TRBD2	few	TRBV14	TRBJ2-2	ASSQGPSGVNTGELF
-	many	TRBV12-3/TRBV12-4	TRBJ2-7	ASSLLEGHEQY
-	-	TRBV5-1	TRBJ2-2	ASHRDTYTGELF
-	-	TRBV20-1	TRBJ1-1	SAGGHRLRGTEAF
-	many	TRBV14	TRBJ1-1	ASSHNLGTEAF
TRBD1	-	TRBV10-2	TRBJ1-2	ASSPYRQGIYGYT
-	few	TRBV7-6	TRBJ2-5	ASSLEGNDGETQY
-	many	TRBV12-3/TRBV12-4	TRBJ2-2	ASTTTLGLLGAGELF
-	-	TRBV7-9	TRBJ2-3	ASSLGGGQTQDTQY
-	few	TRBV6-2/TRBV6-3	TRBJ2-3	ASSYSRRVSTDTQY
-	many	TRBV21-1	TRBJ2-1	ASSKGWVRESAYNEQF